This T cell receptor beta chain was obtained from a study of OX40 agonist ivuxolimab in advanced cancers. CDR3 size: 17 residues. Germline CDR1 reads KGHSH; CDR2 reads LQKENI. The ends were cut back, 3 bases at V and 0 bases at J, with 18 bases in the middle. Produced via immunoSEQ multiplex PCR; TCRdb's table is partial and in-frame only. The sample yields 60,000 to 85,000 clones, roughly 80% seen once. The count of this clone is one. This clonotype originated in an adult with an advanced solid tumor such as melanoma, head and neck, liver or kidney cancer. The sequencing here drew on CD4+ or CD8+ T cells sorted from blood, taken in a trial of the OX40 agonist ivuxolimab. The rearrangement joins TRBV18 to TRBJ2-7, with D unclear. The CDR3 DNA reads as TGTGCCAGCTCACCTTCCTATCAGTCGCTTTTCTCCTACGAGCAGTACTTC. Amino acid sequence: CASSPSYQSLFSYEQYF. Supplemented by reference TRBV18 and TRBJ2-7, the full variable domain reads NAGVMQNPRHLVRRRGQEARLRCSPMKGHSHVYWYRQLPEEGLKFMVYLQKENIIDESGMPKERFSAEFPKEGPSILRIQQVVRGDSAAYFCASSPSYQSLFSYEQYFGPGTRLTVT.